One and the same sample provided the 3 T cell receptor beta chains below, sequenced in a study of blood T cell repertoires in COVID-19. Sequencing used immunoSEQ multiplex PCR; TCRdb keeps in-frame clones, though not all of them. The table lists some 55,000 clones, more than 70% of them singletons. Sequences were obtained from peripheral blood. The receptors derive from a man between 60 and 75 years old with acute or convalescent COVID-19.

The rearrangement uses TRBV9 and TRBJ1-3; D is uncertain. Trimming took 1 base from V and 0 from J, leaving 5 bases between them. CDR3 size: 14 residues. Germline values: CDR1 SGDLS, CDR2 YYNGEE. The CDR3 here is CASSVYSSGNTIYF. CDR3 nucleotides: TGTGCCAGCAGCGTATACAGCTCTGGAAACACCATATATTTT.

The V gene is TRBV7-2, the J gene TRBJ1-1, with TRBD1 as a possible D gene (6 bases). Germline-derived CDR1 and CDR2 are SGHTA and FQGNSA. Trimming left V 5 bases short and J 4 bases short, with 14 bases between. This CDR3 is 14 amino acids long. The CDR3 nucleotides are TGTGCCAGCAGCGCTACTCCAGGGGCCACTGAAGCTTTCTTT. Residues: CASSATPGATEAFF.

V is TRBV19 and J is TRBJ1-4, with D unresolved. Germline values: CDR1 LNHDA, CDR2 SQIVND (reference sequence). Trimming took off 5 bases at V and 8 bases at J, with 12 bases between the two ends. The CDR3 spans 13 residues. The CDR3 loop is CASSDKGGEKLFF. CDR3 in DNA: TGTGCCAGTAGTGATAAGGGAGGGGAAAAACTGTTTTTT.